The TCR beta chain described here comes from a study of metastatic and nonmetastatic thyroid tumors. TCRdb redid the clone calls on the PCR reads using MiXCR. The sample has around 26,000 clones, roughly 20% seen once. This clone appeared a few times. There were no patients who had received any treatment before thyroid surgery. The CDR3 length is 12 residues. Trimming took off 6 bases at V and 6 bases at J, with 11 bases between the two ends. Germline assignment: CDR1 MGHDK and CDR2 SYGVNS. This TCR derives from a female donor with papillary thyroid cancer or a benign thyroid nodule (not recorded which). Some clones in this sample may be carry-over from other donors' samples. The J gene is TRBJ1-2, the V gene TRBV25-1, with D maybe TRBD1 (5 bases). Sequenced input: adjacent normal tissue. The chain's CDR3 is CASRGQFDGYTF. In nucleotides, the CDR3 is TGTGCCAGCAGGGGGCAGTTTGATGGCTACACCTTC.